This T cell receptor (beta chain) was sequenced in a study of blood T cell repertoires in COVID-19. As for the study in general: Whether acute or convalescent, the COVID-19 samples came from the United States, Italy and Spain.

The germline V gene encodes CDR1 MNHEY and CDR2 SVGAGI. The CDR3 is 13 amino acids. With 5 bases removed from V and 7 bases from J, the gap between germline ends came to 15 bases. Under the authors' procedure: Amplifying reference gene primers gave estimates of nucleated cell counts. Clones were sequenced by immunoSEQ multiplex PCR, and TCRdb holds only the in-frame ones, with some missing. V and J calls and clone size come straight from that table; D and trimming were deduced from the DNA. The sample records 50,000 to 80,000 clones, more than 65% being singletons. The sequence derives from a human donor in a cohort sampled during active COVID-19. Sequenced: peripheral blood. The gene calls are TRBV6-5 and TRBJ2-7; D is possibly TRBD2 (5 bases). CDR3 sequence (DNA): TGTGCCAGCAGTCCAGCGGTGGAAGGGGAGCAGTACTTC. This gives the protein CASSPAVEGEQYF.